This TCR beta chain emerged from a study of blood T cell repertoires in COVID-19. Participant reports of clinical history set cohort assignment. Germline loops: CDR1 SGHRS, CDR2 YFSETQ. V dropped 4 bases and J dropped 5; count of bases not matched to a gene: 6. The CDR3 totals 15 residues. The method was immunoSEQ multiplex PCR; TCRdb's version includes in-frame clones alone and lacks a portion of them. This table holds 150,000 to 200,000 clones, about four fifths found once. This sequence joins TRBV5-1 and TRBJ1-6, with 7 bases matching TRBD1. This sequence was found in a man aged 50-60 years who had recovered from COVID-19. Sequencing was performed on PBMCs or T cells enriched from blood (not recorded which). DNA for the CDR3: TGCGCCAGCAGCCAAGGGACAGCGAATAATTCACCCCTCCACTTT. It translates to CASSQGTANNSPLHF.